This T cell receptor (beta chain) appears in the sequencing data of a study of cytomegalovirus exposure and HLA in healthy donors. This clone showed up just once. The antigen is not known. With 5 bases removed from V and 1 base from J, the gap between germline ends came to 12 bases. This CDR3 spans 15 amino acids. Germline values: CDR1 LNHDA, CDR2 SQIVND (reference sequence). Findings and caveats of the study: The study found most TCR sequences rare, yet found some public TCRs in many donors.

The repertoire was sequenced with immunoSEQ multiplex PCR; TCRdb's copy has only in-frame clones and lacks some. The sample lists about 82,000 clones, 85% to 95% occurring once. The gene calls are TRBV19 and TRBJ2-4; tentatively, D is TRBD2 (6 bases). The sample was PBMCs. The sequence derives from a man between 18 and 29 years old in good health and CMV-seronegative. CDR3 protein: CASSSPGEAKNIQYF. The CDR3 nucleotides are TGTGCCAGTAGTTCACCGGGAGAGGCCAAAAACATTCAGTACTTC.